The TCR beta chain described here comes from a study of chemoradiotherapy in HPV16-positive cancers (dated 2022 in TCRdb). About the investigation overall: Functional T-cell assays on cells from two HPV16-positive patients defined candidate HPV-specific T-cell clones and common TCR motifs. The study asked whether T-cell immunity against the HPV oncoproteins E6 and E7 changes during chemoradiotherapy and whether it affects survival. The candidate HPV-specific TCRs and motifs were subsequently tracked in TCR repertoires obtained from fewer than 95 patients with HPV-related cancers. What the authors observed across the whole study: Expansion of candidate HPV-specific clones and E7-related TCR motifs was observed in the tumor microenvironment during treatment, whereas no such expansion was observed for non-HPV-specific T cells. In HPV16-positive patients, expansion of HPV-responsive T cells during chemoradiotherapy was found to be associated with improved recurrence-free survival. Only two HPV16-positive patients were used to derive the functional definition of HPV-specific T cells, and the survival association was reported for HPV16-positive patients.

Library method: the immunoSEQ multiplex PCR assay. The source is immuneACCESS, and TCRdb retained only in-frame sequences with V and J called. Part of the clones is not carried over; for the studies checked, unresolved V genes explain less than half of this, and the remainder is unexplained. The sample profile shows 40,000 or so clones; roughly three quarters of them were found once. The ten most abundant clones make up under 5.5% of the sample. Repertoires were sampled repeatedly over the course of chemoradiotherapy, so clonal expansion could be followed in the tumor microenvironment. From the cysteine through the phenylalanine, the CDR3 covers 11 amino acids. Only the CDR3 portion is preserved as DNA: 33 bases, with reading frame beginning at the first base. Based on the germline V gene, the CDR1 and CDR2 sequences are MDHEN and SYDVKM. V sheds 6 bases and J sheds 5 bases, leaving 7 bases between their ends.

A remark on this clone: Its antigen specificity is not known. No much larger clone exists at a distance of one base, and base qualities are not known.

This clonotype originated in a human donor with HPV-associated anogenital cancer. The source was blood, collected from a patient who underwent chemoradiotherapy. This chain is built from TRBV28 and TRBJ2-5; TRBD1 is a possible D gene, resting on 5 matching bases. The CDR3 region has the sequence CASRGHETQYF. The nucleotide sequence reads as follows: TGTGCCAGCAGGGGGCACGAGACCCAGTACTTC. The reference TRBV28 and TRBJ2-5 proteins fill in what lies around the CDR3, so the full variable domain reads DVKVTQSSRYLVKRTGEKVFLECVQDMDHENMFWYRQDPGLGLRLIYFSYDVKMKEKGDIPEGYSVSREKKERFSLILESASTNQTSMYLCASRGHETQYFGPGTRLLVL.